This T cell receptor (beta chain) stems from a study of blood T cell repertoires in COVID-19. For the study at large: Samples of COVID-19 (acute and convalescent) were obtained from the United States, Italy and Spain.

The Seattle site enrolled patients during active infection and followed them longitudinally. CDR3 size: 16 residues. The V gene's germline CDR1 is MDHEN and CDR2 SYDVKM. V lost 3 bases, J lost 3 bases, and 14 bases lay in between. In the original processing: From reference gene primer amplification, estimates of nucleated cell counts were derived. The method was immunoSEQ multiplex PCR; TCRdb's version includes in-frame clones alone and lacks a portion of them. Clone size and the V and J calls come from that table; the DNA yielded D and trimming. The data show 150,000 to 200,000 clones, around 84% seen once.

Sample: peripheral blood. This receptor was taken from a woman in her 70s with COVID-19, enrolled during active disease. The rearrangement uses TRBV28 and TRBJ2-2; no definite D call. CDR3 nucleotide sequence: TGTGCCAGCAGTTTGTTCCCAGCGCTCCACACCGGGGAGCTGTTTTTT. It is translated as CASSLFPALHTGELFF. Full variable domain (missing parts from reference TRBV28 and TRBJ2-2): DVKVTQSSRYLVKRTGEKVFLECVQDMDHENMFWYRQDPGLGLRLIYFSYDVKMKEKGDIPEGYSVSREKKERFSLILESASTNQTSMYLCASSLFPALHTGELFFGEGSRLTVL.